This T cell receptor (beta chain) was recovered during a study of T cell repertoires in cytomegalovirus infection. Study at large: Public TCR beta signatures indicated both CMV infection and matching HLA type. Study-wide points: Summed public TCR beta family frequency identified CMV carriers bearing the relevant HLA. Dominating the ex vivo response were TCR beta clonotypes that were CMV-specific and HLA-C-restricted.

One entry per CDR3 protein, called by TCRdb with MiXCR from the reads. The data hold about 890,000 distinct CDR3 sequences, with 31% observed a single time. This clonotype has only one observation. Its target is not known. The junction differs from germline at one of its ends, possibly a read error. The CDR3 has 16 residues. From germline, CDR1 is LGHNT and CDR2 FRNRAP. Sample: cultured CD8+ T cells from PBMCs, taken from culture after CMV antigen stimulation. The origin of this receptor is a human donor in good health (CMV status not recorded). Some clones in this sample may be carry-over from other donors' samples. J is TRBJ2-2 and V is TRBV12-5, with 10 bases fitting TRBD2. The CDR3 protein is CARGSGLAANTGELFF. CDR3 nucleotide sequence: TGTGCTAGAGGTTCAGGACTAGCGGCGAACACCGGGGAGCTGTTTTTT.